The rows below give T cell receptor beta chains drawn from one sample of a study of shared clonotypes between healthy human individuals. Using immunoSEQ multiplex PCR, the repertoire was profiled, and TCRdb retains in-frame clones only, with some absent. The table has 400,000 to 600,000 clones, 70% to 80% seen once. The specimen was PBMCs. These receptors all come from a woman aged 40-49 years in good health. Some clones in this sample may be carry-over from other donors' samples. CDR3s include the opening cysteine and the closing phenylalanine or tryptophan. D genes are given only for firm matches. Size values are once, few and many counts, or a class for expanded clones, and some rows have none.

v_gene	d_gene	abundance	j_gene	len	CDR3nt	CDR3aa
TRBV4-2	TRBD2	-	TRBJ2-6	20	TGTGCCAGCAGCCAAGTCCGAGGACTAGCGGGAGGGGCTGGGGCCAACGTCCTGACTTTC	CASSQVRGLAGGAGANVLTF
TRBV12-1	-	-	TRBJ2-1	14	TGTGCCAGCAGCTTTGGCGGGAGGGCCTGGGAGCAGTTCTTC	CASSFGGRAWEQFF
TRBV5-1	TRBD1	-	TRBJ2-7	15	TGCGCCAGCAGCCTAACGGGACAGGAGATGTACGAGCAGTACTTC	CASSLTGQEMYEQYF
TRBV11-2	-	-	TRBJ1-3	13	TGTGCCAGCTCCTTCGGCAGCCGGAACACCATATATTTT	CASSFGSRNTIYF
TRBV30	-	-	TRBJ2-1	13	TGTGCCTGGAGTGTGGGGCAATACAATGAGCAGTTCTTC	CAWSVGQYNEQFF
TRBV25-1	-	-	TRBJ2-7	16	TGTGCCAGCAGTTCCCGGACAGGGAGGGGCAGGGGCGAGCAGTACTTC	CASSSRTGRGRGEQYF
TRBV7-8	-	-	TRBJ1-1	15	TGTGCCAGCAGCTTAGTTCGGGCAGGCCTCACTGAAGCTTTCTTT	CASSLVRAGLTEAFF
TRBV28	-	-	TRBJ2-7	13	TGTGCCAGCAGTTTAACCGGGGCATACGAGCAGTACTTC	CASSLTGAYEQYF
TRBV6-6	-	-	TRBJ2-2	16	TGTGCCAGCAGTCAGCCTCCGGAGTCTAACACCGGGGAGCTGTTTTTT	CASSQPPESNTGELFF
TRBV7-8	-	-	TRBJ2-1	15	TGTGCCAGCAGCTTAGTGACTCAGGCTTACAATGAGCAGTTCTTC	CASSLVTQAYNEQFF
TRBV7-2	TRBD2	-	TRBJ2-3	11	TGTGCCAGCAGCCCGGGACTAGCTCCGTATTTT	CASSPGLAPYF
TRBV28	-	-	TRBJ1-2	16	TGTGCCAGCAGTCCCCCTTGGGGGGGGGCTGTCAATGGCTACACCTTC	CASSPPWGGAVNGYTF
TRBV6-6	TRBD1	-	TRBJ2-7	15	TGTGCCAGCAGTAGCACAGGGGTAGGTCCCTACGAGCAGTACTTC	CASSSTGVGPYEQYF
TRBV5-4	-	-	TRBJ1-2	14	TGTGCCAGCAGCTTGGACAAATGGGCCTATGGCTACACCTTC	CASSLDKWAYGYTF
TRBV9	-	-	TRBJ2-4	14	TGTGCCAGCAACGTCAGGGGAGAGAAGGACATTCAGTACTTC	CASNVRGEKDIQYF
TRBV27	-	-	TRBJ2-1	14	TGTGCCAGCAGTCCCCGGAGCTCCTACAATGAGCAGTTCTTC	CASSPRSSYNEQFF
TRBV28	TRBD1	-	TRBJ2-5	14	TGTGCCAGCAGTCCCGACAGGGGTTCGGAGACCCAGTACTTC	CASSPDRGSETQYF
TRBV5-1	TRBD1	-	TRBJ1-4	17	TGCGCCAGCAGCTTGGGTGGGGGACAGGGGCCAGGTGAAAAACTGTTTTTT	CASSLGGGQGPGEKLFF
TRBV11-3	TRBD2	-	TRBJ2-3	16	TGTGCCAGCAGCTCCGGACTAGCGGGAGGTACAGATACGCAGTATTTT	CASSSGLAGGTDTQYF
TRBV27	-	-	TRBJ1-2	17	TGTGCCAGCAGTCCGACAGCCGGGACACTTCTTAACTATGGCTACACCTTC	CASSPTAGTLLNYGYTF
TRBV6-6	-	-	TRBJ1-2	16	TGTGCCAGCAGTTACTCGGCCGGGTTCACGGGCTATGGCTACACCTTC	CASSYSAGFTGYGYTF
TRBV5-6	TRBD2	-	TRBJ2-1	14	TGTGCCAGCACCGGGACTAGGCGTGGCAATGAGCAGTTCTTC	CASTGTRRGNEQFF
TRBV18	-	-	TRBJ2-7	15	TGTGCCAGCTCACCACAAGGATCGGCGGGGTACGAGCAGTACTTC	CASSPQGSAGYEQYF
TRBV2	-	-	TRBJ1-1	13	TGTGCCAGCAGGTATGAAGTTAACACTGAAGCTTTCTTT	CASRYEVNTEAFF
TRBV4-1	-	many	TRBJ2-1	11	TGCGCCAGCAGTGTATCAGGGGAGCAGTTCTTC	CASSVSGEQFF
TRBV4-1	-	-	TRBJ2-1	17	TGCGCCAGCAGCCCTACCCCTAGCGCCGCCGCCTACAATGAGCAGTTCTTC	CASSPTPSAAAYNEQFF
TRBV19	-	-	TRBJ1-2	16	TGTGCCAGTACCTCCGGGACAATGGGGACCCTCTATGGCTACACCTTC	CASTSGTMGTLYGYTF
TRBV28	-	-	TRBJ2-5	15	TGTGCCAGCAGTTTCCGGGGAGCCGGGGAAGAGACCCAGTACTTC	CASSFRGAGEETQYF
TRBV5-8	TRBD1	-	TRBJ2-7	15	TGTGCCAGCAGCGACGACAGGGTGTTAAGGAGCGAGCAGTACTTC	CASSDDRVLRSEQYF
TRBV4-1	TRBD2	-	TRBJ2-7	16	TGTGCCAGCAGCCAAGAGCTAGCGGTTAACTCCTACGAGCAGTACTTC	CASSQELAVNSYEQYF
TRBV18	-	once	TRBJ1-1	14	TGTGCCAGCTCACCTGGCCCAGGGACCACTGAAGCTTTCTTT	CASSPGPGTTEAFF
TRBV10-3	TRBD2	once	TRBJ2-1	12	TGTGCCATCTGGGACGCTAGCGGGAACCAGTTCTTC	CAIWDASGNQFF
TRBV18	TRBD2	once	TRBJ2-1	13	TGTGCCAGCTCCCCCGGGACTAGCAATGAGCAGTTCTTC	CASSPGTSNEQFF
TRBV11-2	TRBD1	-	TRBJ2-3	16	TGTGCCAGCAGCTGGGACAGGGGGCGCGGCACAGATACGCAGTATTTT	CASSWDRGRGTDTQYF
TRBV4-3	TRBD2	-	TRBJ2-2	15	TGCGCCAGCAGCCAAGATCGGGGGGACACCGGGGAGCTGTTTTTT	CASSQDRGDTGELFF